Reported below is one T cell receptor beta chain. Its antigen is currently unknown. This sample stems from a study of OX40 agonist ivuxolimab in advanced cancers. CDR1 is SGDLS and CDR2 is YYNGEE in the germline V gene. V was trimmed by 4 bases and J by 3 bases, leaving 13 bases between them. This CDR3 has 15 residues. This table comes from immunoSEQ multiplex PCR, and its TCRdb copy is limited to in-frame clones, with some not included. This table holds 23,000 or so clones, 88% found once. Study-level findings and limits: At 0.1 to 3.0 mg/kg and by week 6, clonal expansion occurred in CD4+ and CD8+ blood T cells.

The TCR sequence derives from an adult with an advanced solid tumor such as melanoma, head and neck, liver or kidney cancer. The source material was CD4+ or CD8+ T cells sorted from blood, sampled in a trial of the OX40 agonist ivuxolimab. The chain carries TRBV9 and TRBJ1-4; D perhaps matches TRBD1 (5 bases). This CDR3 is CASSPRTRANEKLFF. The DNA of the CDR3 is TGTGCCAGCAGCCCCCGGACACGTGCTAATGAAAAACTGTTTTTT.